This entry lists 22 T cell receptor beta chains sequenced from one sample in a study of T cell repertoires in cytomegalovirus infection. TCRdb reprocessed the reads via MiXCR and lists one record per CDR3 protein. This table has 160,000 or so distinct CDR3 sequences, 20% to 25% appearing once. The sequenced material came from PBMCs. These receptors came from a human donor in good health (CMV status not recorded). Some clones in this sample may be carry-over from other donors' samples.

CDR3 nucleotides: TGTGCCAGCAGTTTAGGGACAGGACGTGGCACAGATACGCAGTATTTT. Its translation is CASSLGTGRGTDTQYF. The genes are TRBV28 and TRBJ2-3; 8 bases agree with TRBD1. The ends lost 2 bases at V and 1 base at J; junction bases unmatched: 5. The germline V gene encodes CDR1 MDHEN and CDR2 SYDVKM. CDR3 size: 16 residues.

This clonotype appeared a few times. The J gene is TRBJ2-7, the V gene TRBV12-3 or TRBV12-4, with D tentatively TRBD1 (6 bases). CDR3 length: 15 residues. Trimming shortened V by 6 bases and J by 2 bases, and 17 bases separated the two germline ends. In DNA, the CDR3 is TGTGCCAGCAGGCCGTCCGGGACACCCACCTACGAGCAGTACTTC. Translation: CASRPSGTPTYEQYF.

A few counts support this clonotype. V usage is TRBV6-5 and J usage is TRBJ1-1; 7 bases agree with TRBD1. Trimming took 5 bases from V and 1 from J; bases not matched to a gene: 4. The CDR3 extends over 14 amino acids. CDR1 and CDR2 from the germline V gene are MNHEY and SVGAGI. CDR3 residues: CASSPGQWNTEAFF. CDR3 DNA: TGTGCCAGCAGTCCGGGACAGTGGAACACTGAAGCTTTCTTT.

The chain carries TRBV9 and TRBJ1-6; D perhaps matches TRBD1 (6 bases). Between the trimmed V and J ends, which lost 0 bases and 6 bases, there was a span of 13 bases. The germline V gene has CDR1 SGDLS and CDR2 YYNGEE. The CDR3 consists of 16 residues. The CDR3 region has the DNA TGTGCCAGCAGCGTAGGATCGGGGGCAGGTAATTCACCCCTCCACTTT. Translated, it gives CASSVGSGAGNSPLHF.

This chain connects TRBV28 to TRBJ2-7, with 8 bases aligning to TRBD1. This CDR3 is 14 amino acids long. CDR1 is MDHEN and CDR2 is SYDVKM in the germline V gene. Trimming removed 6 bases from V and 2 bases from J; junction bases left unmatched: 6. The CDR3 sequence: CASRETGAPYEQYF. For the CDR3, the DNA is TGTGCCAGCAGAGAGACAGGGGCCCCCTACGAGCAGTACTTC.

In its sample, this clonotype was seen a few times. The chain combines TRBV7-2 with TRBJ2-7; 7 nucleotides line up with TRBD1. The CDR3 loop spans 16 amino acids. The junction had 9 bases not matched to a gene; V was cut back by 1 base and J by 3 bases. Germline V gives CDR1 SGHTA, CDR2 FQGNSA. The CDR3 DNA reads as TGTGCCAGCAGCTTAGGGGGTCGGGACAGTTTCTACGAGCAGTACTTC. Its translation is CASSLGGRDSFYEQYF.

The V gene is TRBV11-1, the J gene TRBJ2-5; 13 bases fit TRBD2. V gave up 5 bases and J gave up 0 bases; unmatched junction bases: 6. The CDR3 consists of 17 residues. Germline V CDR1 and CDR2: SGHAT, FQDESV (reference sequence). Here the CDR3 reads CASSRTSGSSYQETQYF. For the CDR3, the DNA is TGTGCCAGCAGCCGGACTAGCGGGAGCTCGTACCAAGAGACCCAGTACTTC.

In this sample, this clonotype turned up a few times. This chain links TRBV7-3 with TRBJ2-2; TRBD2 aligns across 9 bases. Germline CDR1 reads SGHTA; CDR2 reads FQGTGA. With V trimmed by 0 bases and J by 6 bases, 11 bases remained unmatched. CDR3 length: 18 amino acids. The CDR3 DNA is TGTGCCAGCAGCTTAACGCAAGCGGGGGGAGAGGCGGCCGGGGAGCTGTTTTTT. Translated: CASSLTQAGGEAAGELFF.

Only a few counts were recorded for this clonotype. CDR3 sequence (DNA): TGCGCCAGCAGCCAAGACGAAACAACACGTCAGCCCCAGCATTTT. As protein: CASSQDETTRQPQHF. The rearrangement uses TRBV4-1 and TRBJ1-5; no firm D call. The germline V gene has CDR1 MGHRA and CDR2 YSYEKL. The CDR3 consists of 15 residues. With 0 bases removed from V and 6 bases from J, the gap between germline ends came to 12 bases.

This chain joins TRBV5-1 and TRBJ1-2; D not resolved. Germline assignment: CDR1 SGHRS and CDR2 YFSETQ. V was trimmed by 1 base and J by 8 bases, leaving 12 bases between them. This CDR3 has 13 amino acids. The CDR3 reads CASSLKLGSGYTF. The DNA for the CDR3 is TGCGCCAGCAGCTTGAAACTGGGAAGCGGCTACACCTTC. Complete variable domain (other parts from reference TRBV5-1 and TRBJ1-2): KAGVTQTPRYLIKTRGQQVTLSCSPISGHRSVSWYQQTPGQGLQFLFEYFSETQRNKGNFPGRFSGRQFSNSRSEMNVSTLELGDSALYLCASSLKLGSGYTFGSGTRLTVV.

This clonotype occurred a few times. The V call is TRBV20-1, the J call TRBJ2-5; D is uncertain. The CDR3 runs 13 residues. CDR1 DFQATT and CDR2 SNEGSKA come from the germline V gene (reference sequence). V was trimmed by 6 bases and J by 2 bases, leaving 13 bases between them. This CDR3 is CSASPTRQETQYF. Written as DNA, the CDR3 is TGCAGTGCCTCCCCTACTCGGCAAGAGACCCAGTACTTC.

This clonotype was counted only a few times. CDR3 in amino acids: CASSLRTDMGYEQYF. Here the CDR3 DNA reads TGTGCCAGCAGTTTACGGACAGACATGGGATACGAGCAGTACTTC. The chain links TRBV28 to TRBJ2-7; D is perhaps TRBD1 (6 bases). The germline V gene encodes CDR1 MDHEN and CDR2 SYDVKM. There are 15 residues in the CDR3. V was shortened by 2 bases and J by 4 bases, with 15 bases between the two germline ends.

Many counts were recorded for this clonotype. V gene TRBV7-2 combines with J gene TRBJ2-3; 8 bases agree with TRBD2. The CDR3 consists of 17 residues. V lost 1 base to trimming and J lost 4 bases; unmatched junction nucleotides: 10. In germline, CDR1 is SGHTA, CDR2 FQGNSA. The CDR3 DNA sequence: TGTGCCAGCAGCTTAGGAGCGGGAGTGGGGTCCGCAGATACGCAGTATTTT. This sequence encodes CASSLGAGVGSADTQYF.

At least ten counts were recorded for this clonotype. This rearrangement joins TRBV7-2 to TRBJ2-5; weak D call: TRBD1 (6 bases). Germline CDR1 is SGHTA and CDR2 is FQGNSA. V shed 2 bases and J shed 5 bases, with 18 bases lying between them. The length of the CDR3 is 16 residues. The CDR3 DNA is TGTGCCAGCAGCTTACAAGGCGAACAGGGATACGAGACCCAGTACTTC. Translation gives CASSLQGEQGYETQYF.

This clonotype turned up a few times. The chain has TRBV28 and TRBJ1-1; D gene unclear. Germline values: CDR1 MDHEN, CDR2 SYDVKM. The CDR3 extends over 14 amino acids. Between the trimmed V and J ends, which lost 6 bases and 0 bases, there was a span of 11 bases. The CDR3 sequence is CASRPTVMNTEAFF. The CDR3 region has the DNA TGTGCCAGCAGACCGACGGTTATGAACACTGAAGCTTTCTTT.

In this sample, this clonotype turned up a few times. The rearrangement uses TRBV29-1 and TRBJ2-7; D call uncertain. This CDR3 is built from 12 residues. Trimming pared 4 bases from V and 6 bases from J, leaving 13 bases between. Looked up from germline, CDR1 is SQVTM and CDR2 is ANQGSEA. CDR3 bases: TGCAGCGTTGGAGAAGGAACCTTCGAGCAGTACTTC. Encoded protein: CSVGEGTFEQYF.

This chain links TRBV27 with TRBJ2-1; 9 positions agree with TRBD2. V gave up 4 bases and J gave up 4 bases; unmatched junction bases: 5. Germline V gene sequence: CDR1 MNHEY, CDR2 SMNVEV (reference sequence). The CDR3 totals 15 residues. The chain's CDR3 is CASSYSSGNYNEQFF. The CDR3 DNA sequence: TGTGCCAGCAGTTACTCTAGCGGGAATTACAATGAGCAGTTCTTC.

This clonotype was picked up a small number of times. The chain joins TRBV29-1 to TRBJ2-7; 7 nucleotides agree with TRBD1. Germline V gene sequence: CDR1 SQVTM, CDR2 ANQGSEA. The CDR3 consists of 12 residues. The V gene end was trimmed by 7 bases and the J gene end by 2 bases; junction bases not matched to a gene: 5. DNA for the CDR3: TGCAGCGCCCGGACAGGCCCCTACGAGCAGTACTTC. This codes for CSARTGPYEQYF.

The CDR3 protein is CASQSVAGGDTQYF. The CDR3 DNA reads as TGTGCCAGCCAGAGCGTGGCGGGCGGGGATACGCAGTATTTT. The genes are TRBV2 and TRBJ2-3; D may be TRBD2 (5 bases). Germline V lookup: CDR1 SNHLY, CDR2 FYNNEI. V lost 8 bases to trimming and J lost 6 bases, with 18 bases between them. The CDR3 is 14 residues long.

The chain couples TRBV14 to TRBJ2-1; TRBD2 matches 7 bases. Germline CDR1 is SGHDN and CDR2 is FVKESK. J was trimmed by 12 bases and V by 2 bases; bases with no gene match: 10. This CDR3 has 14 amino acids. The CDR3 loop reads CASSQYLFGGRQFF. CDR3 in DNA: TGTGCCAGCAGCCAATATCTGTTCGGCGGGAGGCAGTTCTTC.

The chain recombines TRBV20-1 with TRBJ1-2; the D gene is possibly TRBD1 (5 bases). V lost 2 bases, J lost 1 base, and 14 bases lay in between. This CDR3 region has 15 residues. Germline assignment: CDR1 DFQATT and CDR2 SNEGSKA (reference sequence). DNA for the CDR3: TGCAGTGCTAGACCCGATCGGGGGGTTAACTATGGCTACACCTTC. Its protein product is CSARPDRGVNYGYTF.

This clonotype was seen more than once but under ten times. The chain links TRBV6-6 to TRBJ2-2; TRBD2 is a possible D gene (7 bases). Germline-derived CDR1 and CDR2 are MNHNY and SVGAGI (reference sequence). V lost 6 bases and J lost 4, with 15 bases in between. The CDR3 length is 15 residues. The CDR3 protein is CASRGEGGRTGELFF. CDR3 in DNA: TGTGCCAGCAGGGGGGAGGGGGGCCGCACCGGGGAGCTGTTTTTT.